Listed here is a single T cell receptor (beta chain). It lacks a known antigen. Qualities for individual bases were not recorded, and no much larger clone is one base off. This record belongs to a study of T cell changes during pregnancy in multiple sclerosis (dated by TCRdb to between 2019 and 2020). In the study overall: In women with multiple sclerosis, the researchers looked at how the T cell repertoire shifted as pregnancy progressed.

The library was prepared using the immunoSEQ multiplex PCR assay. TCRdb holds this immuneACCESS table with in-frame rearrangements only. Some clones are missing; in checked studies, unresolved V genes explain under half, and the rest has no known cause. The sample includes roughly 100,000 clones, with approximately 90% observed a single time. The ten largest clones take up roughly 0.93% of the sample. From its cysteine to its phenylalanine, the CDR3 spans 15 amino acids. Of all the DNA, just the CDR3 is kept, 45 bases in frame from base 1. As encoded in the germline V gene, CDR1 is MNHNS while CDR2 is SASEGT. V was cut back by 5 bases and J by 3 bases, leaving a gap of 16 bases between them.

The rearranged segments are TRBV6-1 and TRBJ1-2, with no confident D gene call. The receptor comes from a female donor with multiple sclerosis, enrolled in a pregnancy study. This specimen was peripheral blood, taken after pregnancy. Here is the DNA: TGTGCCAGCAGTAAAAGGGAGGTTCTGGACTATGGCTACACCTTC. Translated, it reads CASSKREVLDYGYTF.